This paragraph covers one T cell receptor beta chain sequence. Its antigen is unidentified. The sample is drawn from a study of T cell responses to AZD1222 COVID-19 vaccine. Study-wide context: Second doses at about 4 or about 12 weeks were pooled. Findings and limits, study-wide: At baseline, just six or seven AZD1222 recipients tested seropositive. Among the donors, most were white British and more were female, and clonal diversity was possibly underestimated. Nearly half of spike-specific TCRs reportedly target unmutated variant regions.

CDR3 size: 16 residues. Trimming at V came to 0 bases and at J to 4 bases, leaving 4 bases not matched to a gene. CDR1 and CDR2 (germline): LNHNV, YYDKDF (reference sequence). TCRdb's table, derived via immunoSEQ multiplex PCR, lists solely in-frame clones and lacks some. The data contain about 90,000 clones, around 90% of them singletons. Source: peripheral blood, taken on day 0 of AZD1222 vaccination. This chain links TRBV15 with TRBJ2-5; 11 nucleotides agree with TRBD1. The clonotype comes from an adult in good health. The CDR3 DNA is TGTGCCACCAGCAGAGACGGACAGGGGGCTGTAGAGACCCAGTACTTC. This gives the protein CATSRDGQGAVETQYF. Looking up the rest from reference TRBV15 and TRBJ2-5 gives the full variable domain: DAMVIQNPRYQVTQFGKPVTLSCSQTLNHNVMYWYQQKSSQAPKLLFHYYDKDFNNEADTPDNFQSRRPNTSFCFLDIRSPGLGDTAMYLCATSRDGQGAVETQYFGPGTRLLVL.